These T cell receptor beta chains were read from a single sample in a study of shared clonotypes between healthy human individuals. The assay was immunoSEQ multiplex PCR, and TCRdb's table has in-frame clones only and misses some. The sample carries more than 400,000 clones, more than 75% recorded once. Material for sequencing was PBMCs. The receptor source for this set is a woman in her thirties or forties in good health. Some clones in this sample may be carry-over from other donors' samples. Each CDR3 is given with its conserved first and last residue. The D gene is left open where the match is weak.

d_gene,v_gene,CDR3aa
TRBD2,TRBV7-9,CASSYRTSGYNEQFF
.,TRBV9,CASSPDRGASYNEQFF
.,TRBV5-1,CASSQTTNTGELFF
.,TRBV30,CAWSVRGGLSKPYF
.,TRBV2,CASSGKGNGAGELFF
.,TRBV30,CAWSYPGLKQFF
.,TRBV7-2,CASSLIGARDQPQHF
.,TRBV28,CASSSYLTVTGNYGYTF
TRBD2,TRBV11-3,CASSFLAEHSYEQYF
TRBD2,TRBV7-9,CASSVLAGPGETQYF
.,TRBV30,CAWSGAQSTDTQYF
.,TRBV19,CASLPRDTSGNTIYF
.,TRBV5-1,CASSLGSGSEAFF
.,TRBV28,CASSPWTVQETQYF
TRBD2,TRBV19,CASSPLAGGYNEQFF
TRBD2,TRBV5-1,CASSETSGFSGEQYF
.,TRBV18,CASSPLGRENEQFF
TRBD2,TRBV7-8,CASSLGGSSGRTQETQYF
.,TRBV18,CASSPQTGRLNTEAFF
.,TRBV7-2,CASSFTGSQETQYF
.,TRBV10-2,CASSENSNTEAFF
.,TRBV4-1,CASSQDPINEQFF
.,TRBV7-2,CASSFAPAGNTIYF
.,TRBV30,CAWSVLSLADGYTF
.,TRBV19,CASSIGHGMETQYF
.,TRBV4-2,CASSQEAGQYF
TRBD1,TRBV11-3,CASSRDRPGADTQYF